This entry lists 10 T cell receptor beta chains sequenced from one sample in a study of T cells after yellow fever vaccination. TCRdb fed the 5' RACE reads into MiXCR, producing one record per CDR3 protein. The table records under 600,000 distinct CDR3 sequences, 20% to 25% of them present only once. This specimen consisted of PBMCs, obtained more than 20 days after the first yellow fever vaccination. Every receptor here comes from a man between 18 and 35 years old who received the YFV17D yellow fever vaccine.

V gene TRBV29-1 combines with J gene TRBJ1-4; D remains ambiguous. The CDR3 has 14 residues. Germline V gives CDR1 SQVTM, CDR2 ANQGSEA. V gave up 7 bases and J gave up 4 bases, with 16 bases separating them. The CDR3, as DNA: TGCAGCGGGAGCAGGACGGGTCTTAATGAAAAACTGTTTTTT. It specifies CSGSRTGLNEKLFF.

The rearrangement uses TRBV9 and TRBJ2-1, with no clear D. Germline CDR1 and CDR2: SGDLS and YYNGEE. The V end lost 2 bases, the J end lost 0 bases, and 9 bases lay between the germline ends. CDR3 length: 15 amino acids. The CDR3: CASSVQASSYNEQFF. CDR3 in DNA: TGTGCCAGCAGCGTTCAAGCGAGCTCCTACAATGAGCAGTTCTTC.

CDR3 coding DNA: TGTGCCAGCAGCTTACAGGTGCTATCCTACAATGAGCAGTTCTTC. It codes for CASSLQVLSYNEQFF. V and J are TRBV11-2 and TRBJ2-1; D ambiguous. The CDR3 covers 15 residues. Germline V gene sequence: CDR1 SGHAT, CDR2 FQNNGV. V shed 2 bases and J shed 1 base, with 9 bases lying between them. Variable domain in full (rest from reference TRBV11-2 and TRBJ2-1): EAGVAQSPRYKIIEKRQSVAFWCNPISGHATLYWYQQILGQGPKLLIQFQNNGVVDDSQLPKDRFSAERLKGVDSTLKIQPAKLEDSAVYLCASSLQVLSYNEQFFGPGTRLTVL.

V and J are TRBV20-1 and TRBJ2-5; D perhaps matches TRBD1 (6 bases). Deletions cut 6 bases from V and 1 base from J, with 15 bases between. The CDR3 extends over 14 amino acids. CDR1 DFQATT and CDR2 SNEGSKA come from the germline V gene (reference sequence). CDR3 residues: CSALMRGTQETQYF. In nucleotides, the CDR3 is TGCAGTGCGCTCATGAGGGGGACCCAAGAGACCCAGTACTTC.

In this sample, this clonotype turned up a few times. The chain links TRBV5-1 to TRBJ1-1; a weak D match, TRBD1 (5 bases). Germline CDR1 is SGHRS and CDR2 is YFSETQ. The CDR3 is 16 amino acids. V gave up 0 bases and J gave up 4 bases, with 16 bases separating them. DNA of the CDR3: TGCGCCAGCAGCTTGGCCTCAGGGAGGGTCGGCACTGAAGCTTTCTTT. Protein: CASSLASGRVGTEAFF.

This sequence joins TRBV5-1 and TRBJ2-1; 8 positions agree with TRBD1. CDR1 SGHRS and CDR2 YFSETQ come from the germline V gene. J lost 4 bases, V lost 3 bases, and 6 bases had no gene match. The CDR3 consists of 15 residues. The CDR3: CASSSGQGNYNEQFF. CDR3 DNA: TGCGCCAGCAGCTCCGGACAGGGAAATTACAATGAGCAGTTCTTC.

This clonotype came up a few times. The chain recombines TRBV11-2 with TRBJ2-5, with 7 bases lining up with TRBD1. The CDR3 contains 16 residues. Germline V CDR1 and CDR2: SGHAT, FQNNGV. The V segment lost 2 bases and the J segment 4 bases; nucleotides outside the gene matches: 10. The CDR3 spells CASSLRIRGQPETQYF. CDR3 bases: TGTGCCAGCAGCTTAAGGATACGGGGACAGCCAGAGACCCAGTACTTC.

The chain carries TRBV2 and TRBJ1-6, with 9 bases aligning to TRBD1. The CDR3 contains 14 residues. Trimming took 7 bases from V and 7 from J; bases not matched to a gene: 5. Germline V gene lookup returns CDR1 SNHLY and CDR2 FYNNEI. The CDR3, as DNA: TGTGCCAGCAAGACAGGGGGACCAAATTCACCCCTCCACTTT. Amino acid sequence: CASKTGGPNSPLHF.

The chain carries TRBV7-2 and TRBJ1-6, with D perhaps matching TRBD1 (5 bases). The germline V gene encodes CDR1 SGHTA and CDR2 FQGNSA. The CDR3 runs to 15 residues. Trimming stripped 5 bases from V and 4 bases from J, with 12 bases between. CDR3 nucleotides: TGTGCCAGCAGCATTGGGACCATGTATAATTCACCCCTCCACTTT. Translation: CASSIGTMYNSPLHF.

The chain joins TRBV28 to TRBJ2-1; possibly TRBD2 for D (6 bases). Germline V gene sequence: CDR1 MDHEN, CDR2 SYDVKM. The CDR3 has 12 residues. V dropped 10 bases and J dropped 12 bases, with 19 bases sitting between them. CDR3 amino acids: CATHPSGGGQFF. The CDR3 DNA reads as TGTGCCACCCACCCATCCGGGGGAGGGCAGTTCTTC.